Detailed here is one TCR beta chain. Its antigen is unknown. No fewer than 5.5 micrograms of total RNA were isolated from every sample. This CDR3 region has 16 residues. V lost 0 bases, J lost 8 bases, and 7 bases stayed unmatched. Germline V gene data show CDR1 as MNHEY and CDR2 as SMNVEV (reference sequence). This sample was taken from a study of blood T cells in healthy people across ages. The study's findings and limits: The unsorted PBMCs prevented any conclusive comparison of naive versus antigen-experienced cells. While age rose, TCR beta diversity per million T cells dropped in a roughly linear way.

Then a second PCR, running about 7 to 11 cycles, was carried out with a sample-barcoded 5' primer and a J-beta primer mix. Carrying 12 random nucleotides, a template-switch adaptor labeled each individual cDNA molecule. One entry per CDR3 protein, called by TCRdb with MiXCR from the 5' RACE reads. Here the sample spans 1.5 million to 2 million distinct CDR3 sequences, about 39% being singletons. The chain has TRBV27 and TRBJ2-1; 10 nucleotides align to TRBD2. The clonotype was recovered from a human donor in good health. The sample consisted of blood. CDR3 DNA: TGTGCCAGCAGTTTATCGGAGGGGACTAGCGTGTATGAGCAGTTCTTC. It specifies CASSLSEGTSVYEQFF.